A selection of T cell receptor beta chains follows, all from one sample in a study of CD8 T cells in ankylosing spondylitis. TCRdb re-called the 5' RACE reads through MiXCR, storing one row per CDR3 protein. The sample has hundreds of thousands of distinct CDR3 sequences; about 24% are singletons. The sample was blood, either unsorted or a sorted T cell fraction (not recorded which). The receptors shown here come from a male donor with ankylosing spondylitis. The CDR3 runs from the conserved cysteine through the conserved F or W. The D gene is left open where the match is weak. Clone size is not always given. Where it is, it says once, few, many or a class for expanded clones.

J | D | V | size | CDR3 | DNA
TRBJ2-1 | - | TRBV12-3/TRBV12-4 | - | CASSLSRARGYNEQFF | TGTGCCAGCAGCCTCTCCCGGGCTAGGGGCTACAATGAGCAGTTCTTC
TRBJ2-2 | - | TRBV4-1 | few | CASSQRVGQNTGELFF | TGCGCCAGCAGCCAGAGGGTAGGACAGAACACCGGGGAGCTGTTTTTT
TRBJ2-5 | - | TRBV12-3/TRBV12-4 | few | CASSPGVRGETQYF | TGTGCCAGCAGCCCCGGGGTTAGGGGAGAGACCCAGTACTTC
TRBJ2-3 | - | TRBV7-7 | - | CASSSNPSGTDTQYF | TGTGCCAGCAGCTCCAACCCCTCGGGCACAGATACGCAGTATTTT
TRBJ2-2 | TRBD1 | TRBV18 | once | CASSPPNSRTGGNTRELFF | TGTGCCAGCTCACCACCAAATTCCAGGACAGGAGGCAACACCAGGGAGCTGTTTTTT
TRBJ2-3 | - | TRBV9 | - | CASSPWGDGRSDTQYF | TGTGCCAGCTCACCTTGGGGGGACGGGAGATCAGATACGCAGTATTTT
TRBJ2-2 | TRBD2 | TRBV29-1 | - | CSVRRERTGELFF | TGCAGCGTTCGGCGGGAGAGGACCGGGGAGCTGTTTTTT
TRBJ2-1 | - | TRBV5-1 | many | CASTIWGVAYNEQFF | TGCGCCAGCACAATCTGGGGGGTCGCCTACAATGAGCAGTTCTTC
TRBJ1-6 | TRBD1 | TRBV7-2 | many | CASSWGGQGDSPLHF | TGTGCCAGCAGCTGGGGGGGACAGGGAGATTCACCCCTCCACTTT
TRBJ2-3 | TRBD1 | TRBV12-3/TRBV12-4 | - | CASSLTQGADTQYF | TGTGCCAGCAGTTTAACTCAGGGGGCGGATACGCAGTATTTT
TRBJ1-6 | - | TRBV20-1 | few | CTTGRRNNSPLHF | TGTACCACAGGGAGACGGAATAATTCACCCCTCCACTTT
TRBJ1-1 | - | TRBV4-1 | - | CASSPPGQRGKNTEAFF | TGCGCCAGCAGCCCGCCCGGACAGCGGGGGAAAAACACTGAAGCTTTCTTT
TRBJ2-7 | - | TRBV7-9 | many | CASSGSKTREQYF | TGTGCCAGCAGTGGTTCGAAGACAAGAGAGCAGTACTTC
TRBJ1-6 | - | TRBV20-1 | few | CSALTGSPYNSPLHF | TGCAGTGCTCTCACAGGGTCACCCTATAATTCACCCCTCCACTTT
TRBJ1-3 | - | TRBV7-9 | - | CASSRSLGTISGNTIYF | TGTGCCAGCAGCCGCAGCCTGGGGACAATCTCTGGAAACACCATATATTTT
TRBJ2-7 | - | TRBV12-3/TRBV12-4 | few | CASSLSRYSYEQYF | TGTGCCAGCAGTTTAAGCAGGTACTCCTACGAGCAGTACTTC
TRBJ2-7 | TRBD2 | TRBV7-2 | - | CASSALAGGPYEQYF | TGTGCCAGCAGCGCACTAGCGGGAGGGCCGTACGAGCAGTACTTC
TRBJ2-4 | TRBD1 | TRBV7-2 | - | CASSSMTGKKNIQYF | TGTGCCAGCAGCTCAATGACAGGGAAAAAAAACATTCAGTACTTC
TRBJ2-1 | - | TRBV15 | - | CATSRGSDSYNEQFF | TGTGCCACCAGCAGAGGATCGGACTCCTACAATGAGCAGTTCTTC
TRBJ2-5 | TRBD2 | TRBV5-1 | - | CASSFLVAGEETQYF | TGCGCCAGCAGCTTCTTAGTGGCGGGGGAAGAGACCCAGTACTTC
TRBJ1-2 | - | TRBV6-2/TRBV6-3 | few | CASRPGGANYGYTF | TGTGCCAGCAGGCCTGGCGGAGCTAACTATGGCTACACCTTC
TRBJ2-1 | TRBD2 | TRBV20-1 | - | CRPLAGPYNEQFF | TGCAGGCCCCTAGCGGGACCTTACAATGAGCAGTTCTTC
TRBJ2-2 | TRBD1 | TRBV11-2 | once | CASSLDRDATGELFF | TGTGCCAGCAGCTTGGACAGGGACGCCACCGGGGAGCTGTTTTTT
TRBJ2-1 | - | TRBV20-1 | few | CSAPLPGMDNEQFF | TGCAGTGCTCCACTCCCGGGCATGGACAATGAGCAGTTCTTC
TRBJ2-1 | TRBD1 | TRBV27 | - | CASQPRDRGYNEQFF | TGTGCCAGCCAGCCCCGGGACAGGGGCTACAATGAGCAGTTCTTC
TRBJ2-3 | - | TRBV7-6 | - | CASSLAWGGSTDTQYF | TGTGCCAGCAGCTTAGCGTGGGGGGGCAGCACAGATACGCAGTATTTT
TRBJ2-2 | - | TRBV7-2 | - | CASSLRLANTGELFF | TGTGCCAGCAGCTTACGGCTAGCGAACACCGGGGAGCTGTTTTTT
TRBJ2-1 | TRBD2 | TRBV9 | few | CASSVASGRAYNEQFF | TGTGCCAGCAGCGTAGCTAGCGGGAGGGCCTACAATGAGCAGTTCTTC
TRBJ2-2 | - | TRBV30 | - | CAWRGRGDTGELFF | TGTGCCTGGAGGGGCAGGGGAGACACCGGGGAGCTGTTTTTT
TRBJ2-3 | TRBD2 | TRBV4-2 | - | CASSQDSGGRHTDTQYF | TGTGCCAGCAGCCAAGATAGCGGCGGGAGGCATACAGATACGCAGTATTTT
TRBJ2-3 | - | TRBV5-1 | - | CASSLGETTDTQYF | TGCGCCAGCAGCTTGGGGGAGACCACAGATACGCAGTATTTT
TRBJ1-2 | - | TRBV30 | - | CAWSVRRRVGGYGYTF | TGTGCCTGGAGTGTACGCCGGAGGGTCGGTGGCTATGGCTACACCTTC
TRBJ1-5 | TRBD1 | TRBV6-1 | - | CASRASEQGNQPQHF | TGTGCCAGCAGAGCCTCCGAACAGGGGAATCAGCCCCAGCATTTT
TRBJ2-7 | - | TRBV11-1 | - | CASSMHLGGSYEQYF | TGTGCCAGCAGCATGCACCTCGGCGGCTCCTACGAGCAGTACTTC
TRBJ2-1 | - | TRBV5-1 | few | CASRGQAGDPANEQFF | TGCGCCAGCCGCGGGCAGGCCGGGGACCCGGCGAATGAGCAGTTCTTC
TRBJ2-2 | TRBD2 | TRBV14 | few | CASSQGTSAGELFF | TGTGCCAGCAGCCAAGGGACTAGCGCCGGGGAGCTGTTTTTT
TRBJ2-2 | - | TRBV6-1 | - | CASIIQVANTGELFF | TGTGCCAGCATCATCCAGGTCGCGAACACCGGGGAGCTGTTTTTT
TRBJ2-2 | - | TRBV7-6 | - | CASSLRQYTGELFF | TGTGCCAGCAGCTTAAGACAGTACACCGGGGAGCTGTTTTTT
TRBJ2-1 | - | TRBV20-1 | - | CSAGQRVGGARDEQFF | TGCAGTGCTGGCCAACGGGTGGGGGGAGCCCGAGATGAGCAGTTCTTC
TRBJ1-5 | - | TRBV5-6 | - | CASSFGTDYQPQHF | TGTGCCAGCAGCTTTGGTACAGATTATCAGCCCCAGCATTTT
TRBJ2-7 | - | TRBV10-2 | few | CASSGSDYYEQYF | TGCGCCAGCAGTGGGTCCGATTACTACGAGCAGTACTTC
TRBJ2-2 | - | TRBV11-2 | - | CASSQRGGTTNTGELFF | TGTGCCAGCAGCCAGAGGGGAGGGACAACGAACACCGGGGAGCTGTTTTTT
TRBJ1-5 | - | TRBV29-1 | few | CSVRWEGGPQHF | TGCAGCGTCCGCTGGGAGGGCGGCCCCCAGCATTTT
TRBJ1-2 | - | TRBV5-6 | - | CASSLPSRATNYGYTF | TGTGCCAGCAGCTTGCCTTCAAGGGCTACTAACTATGGCTACACCTTC
TRBJ2-2 | TRBD2 | TRBV20-1 | - | CSARDWAGASTGELFF | TGCAGTGCTAGAGATTGGGCGGGAGCAAGCACCGGGGAGCTGTTTTTT
TRBJ2-1 | - | TRBV7-2 | - | CASSLEPRTFTNEQFF | TGTGCCAGCAGCTTAGAACCCCGGACCTTTACAAATGAGCAGTTCTTC
TRBJ1-1 | - | TRBV25-1 | few | CASSEWEGRGTEAFF | TGTGCCAGCAGTGAATGGGAGGGTCGGGGGACTGAAGCTTTCTTT
TRBJ2-1 | TRBD2 | TRBV11-2 | - | CASSLRTSAYNEQFF | TGTGCCAGCAGCCTCCGGACTAGCGCCTACAATGAGCAGTTCTTC
TRBJ2-4 | - | TRBV2 | - | CASTQVPGVQYF | TGTGCCAGCACCCAGGTCCCTGGCGTTCAGTACTTC